Presented here are 30 T cell receptor beta chains from one specimen sequenced in a study of T cell repertoires in cytomegalovirus infection. TCRdb itself ran the reads through MiXCR, one entry per CDR3 protein. The sample records 740,000 or so distinct CDR3 sequences, about a third being singletons. What was sequenced was PBMCs. The receptors were gathered from a human donor in good health (CMV status not recorded). Some clones in this sample may be carry-over from other donors' samples.

This clonotype came up a few times. The chain employs TRBV7-8 and TRBJ2-3; 9 positions agree with TRBD2. Germline V gene data show CDR1 as SGHVS and CDR2 as FQNEAQ. The CDR3 runs to 17 residues. The junction had 9 bases not matched to a gene; V was cut back by 5 bases and J by 0 bases. CDR3 residues: CASSPPRTSVSTDTQYF. The CDR3, as DNA: TGTGCCAGCAGCCCCCCCCGGACTAGCGTCAGCACAGATACGCAGTATTTT.

This sequence joins TRBV2 and TRBJ2-5, with no clear D. The CDR3 runs to 14 residues. The germline gives CDR1 SNHLY, CDR2 FYNNEI. V was shortened by 1 base and J by 1 base, with 7 bases between the two germline ends. The CDR3 protein is CASSEGTLQETQYF. CDR3 coding DNA: TGTGCCAGCAGTGAAGGGACGCTCCAAGAGACCCAGTACTTC.

The V gene is TRBV24-1, the J gene TRBJ2-3; 10 positions agree with TRBD2. Germline trimming cut 3 bases from V and 2 bases from J; bases unmatched to any gene: 4. The CDR3 contains 16 residues. Germline CDR1 is KGHDR and CDR2 is SFDVKD. The CDR3 nucleotides are TGTGCCACCAGTGATCGGACTAGCGGAGTCACAGATACGCAGTATTTT. It specifies CATSDRTSGVTDTQYF.

The chain joins TRBV27 to TRBJ2-1, with a tentative D call TRBD2 (6 bases). Germline lookup yields CDR1 MNHEY and CDR2 SMNVEV (reference sequence). V lost 4 bases, J lost 0 bases, and 19 bases lay in between. CDR3 size: 18 residues. In DNA form, the CDR3 reads TGTGCCAGCAGTTCGACGAGAATAGCGGTCAGCTCCTACAATGAGCAGTTCTTC. Protein product: CASSSTRIAVSSYNEQFF.

This clonotype has a count of ten or more. V is TRBV12-3 or TRBV12-4 and J is TRBJ2-1; possibly TRBD1 for D (6 bases). The CDR3 length is 19 residues. The V gene lost 5 bases and the J gene lost 5 bases, with 28 bases spanning the gap. CDR3 sequence (DNA): TGTGCCAGCAGTCTTCATCCCGCTGGACAGTTTATATCTAACAATGAGCAGTTCTTC. Its protein product is CASSLHPAGQFISNNEQFF.

This clonotype was seen ten or more times. The V gene is TRBV7-8, the J gene TRBJ2-7; 10 nucleotides align to TRBD2. Looked up from germline, CDR1 is SGHVS and CDR2 is FQNEAQ. This CDR3 is 14 amino acids long. V lost 8 bases, J lost 8 bases, and 12 bases stayed unmatched. The CDR3 nucleotides are TGTGCCAGCGGCAGCGGGAGGGAGTCTACGAAGCAGTACTTC. Residues: CASGSGRESTKQYF.

This clonotype was seen at least ten times. The V gene is TRBV28, the J gene TRBJ1-4; TRBD1 might be the D (6 bases). The V gene's germline CDR1 is MDHEN and CDR2 SYDVKM. Trimming removed 6 bases at V and 3 bases at J, with 17 bases between. The length of the CDR3 is 16 residues. The CDR3 coding sequence is TGTGCCAGCAGCGACGGATTGGACAGAGCTAATGAAAAACTGTTTTTT. Residues: CASSDGLDRANEKLFF.

This clonotype was recorded a few times. V usage is TRBV6-6 and J usage is TRBJ2-5; 10 bases are a match to TRBD2. The CDR3 consists of 15 residues. Germline V gene sequence: CDR1 MNHNY, CDR2 SVGAGI (reference sequence). Trimming took 4 bases from V and 1 from J; bases not matched to a gene: 3. Here the CDR3 DNA reads TGTGCCAGCAGTTCTAGCGGGAGTCGCCAAGAGACCCAGTACTTC. Translating it yields CASSSSGSRQETQYF.

This clonotype has more than one count but fewer than ten. The CDR3 here is CASSRKGVTEAFF. The CDR3 coding sequence is TGTGCCAGTAGTCGGAAGGGGGTAACTGAAGCTTTCTTT. This chain joins TRBV19 and TRBJ1-1, with a possible D match to TRBD1 (6 bases). V was trimmed by 5 bases and J by 5 bases, leaving 12 bases between them. CDR3 size: 13 residues. Germline assignment: CDR1 LNHDA and CDR2 SQIVND (reference sequence). Looking up the rest from reference TRBV19 and TRBJ1-1 gives the full variable domain: DGGITQSPKYLFRKEGQNVTLSCEQNLNHDAMYWYRQDPGQGLRLIYYSQIVNDFQKGDIAEGYSVSREKKESFPLTVTSAQKNPTAFYLCASSRKGVTEAFFGQGTRLTVV.

This clonotype was seen repeatedly, ten times or more. The chain recombines TRBV7-8 with TRBJ1-4; D unclear. Trimming cost V 4 bases and J 11 bases, with 17 bases left between them. The CDR3 has 14 residues. Germline loops: CDR1 SGHVS, CDR2 FQNEAQ. The CDR3 DNA follows: TGTGCCAGCAGCTCGGCTCGGGTATCGGGGAAACTGTTTTTT. It codes for CASSSARVSGKLFF.

V and J are TRBV7-2 and TRBJ1-3, with D unclear. This CDR3 is 13 amino acids long. The germline V gene has CDR1 SGHTA and CDR2 FQGNSA. V lost 5 bases and J 2 bases, leaving 7 bases between the germline ends. CDR3 sequence reads: CASSLNPGNTIYF. CDR3 sequence (DNA): TGTGCCAGCAGCCTCAACCCTGGAAACACCATATATTTT.

V and J are TRBV24-1 and TRBJ1-6, with no clear D. The CDR3 covers 14 residues. V was trimmed by 1 base and J by 10 bases, leaving 10 bases between them. Germline V CDR1 and CDR2: KGHDR, SFDVKD. The CDR3 sequence is CATSDFRTRSPLHF. CDR3 bases: TGTGCCACCAGTGATTTCCGGACCCGATCACCCCTCCACTTT.

This rearrangement joins TRBV10-3 to TRBJ1-2, with a possible D match to TRBD1 (6 bases). CDR3 size: 14 residues. Per germline, CDR1 ENHRY and CDR2 SYGVKD. V shed 6 bases and J shed 2 bases, with 13 bases lying between them. CDR3: CAISAPDRNYGYTF. The DNA for the CDR3 is TGTGCCATCAGCGCCCCGGACAGAAACTATGGCTACACCTTC.

Worth noting for this clonotype: Sequence at one end of the junction differs from germline and may be a read error. Here the CDR3 reads CASSLAGGRETPYF. DNA for the CDR3: TGTGCCAGCAGCTTAGCGGGCGGGAGAGAGACCCCGTACTTC. The chain has TRBV11-2 and TRBJ2-5; 7 bases agree with TRBD2. The germline gives CDR1 SGHAT, CDR2 FQNNGV. The CDR3 covers 14 residues.

V usage is TRBV18 and J usage is TRBJ2-7, with 9 bases lining up with TRBD1. CDR1 KGHSH and CDR2 LQKENI come from the germline V gene. V shed 3 bases and J 0 bases; nucleotides not matched to a gene: 3. This CDR3 comprises 15 residues. The CDR3 DNA reads TGTGCCAGCTCACCCTCGACAGGGGGCTCCTACGAGCAGTACTTC. It specifies CASSPSTGGSYEQYF.

The chain links TRBV12-5 to TRBJ2-2, with a tentative D call TRBD1 (6 bases). The V gene lost 7 bases and the J gene lost 2 bases, with 14 bases spanning the gap. Per germline, CDR1 LGHNT and CDR2 FRNRAP. This CDR3 has 15 residues. Here the CDR3 DNA reads TGTGCTAGTGCTCCCGACAGGCAAAACACCGGGGAGCTGTTTTTT. It codes for CASAPDRQNTGELFF.

The sample holds many counts of this clonotype. This chain joins TRBV7-8 and TRBJ2-3; D possibly matches TRBD1 or TRBD2 (5 bases each). Trimming removed 1 base from V and 8 bases from J, with 16 bases in between. Germline V gene lookup returns CDR1 SGHVS and CDR2 FQNEAQ. The CDR3 has 15 residues. The CDR3 here is CASSLDWGSKGTQYF. The CDR3 bases are TGTGCCAGCAGCTTAGATTGGGGGAGCAAGGGTACGCAGTATTTT. Variable domain in full (rest from reference TRBV7-8 and TRBJ2-3): GAGVSQSPRYKVAKRGQDVALRCDPISGHVSLFWYQQALGQGPEFLTYFQNEAQLDKSGLPSDRFFAERPEGSVSTLKIQRTQQEDSAVYLCASSLDWGSKGTQYFGPGTRLTVL.

This clonotype was counted only a few times. The V gene is TRBV12-3 or TRBV12-4, the J gene TRBJ1-5, with 7 positions matching TRBD1. Trimming cost V 5 bases and J 6 bases; bases outside gene matches: 7. The CDR3 sequence is 14 residues long. Written as DNA, the CDR3 is TGTGCCAGCAGTCTGACAGGGAAAGGTCAGCCCCAGCATTTT. Amino acids: CASSLTGKGQPQHF.

This clonotype showed up just a few times. The rearrangement links TRBV27 to TRBJ2-7; 11 nucleotides line up with TRBD2. The length of the CDR3 is 19 residues. J lost 5 bases, V lost 2 bases, and 17 bases had no gene match. Germline V gene lookup returns CDR1 MNHEY and CDR2 SMNVEV (reference sequence). The CDR3 protein is CASSLRVARTSGPYHEQYF. The CDR3, as DNA: TGTGCCAGCAGTTTACGGGTGGCGCGGACTAGCGGGCCGTACCACGAGCAGTACTTC.

The CDR3 sequence is CASSLIGSRGLTDTQYF. The CDR3 coding sequence is TGCGCCAGCAGCTTGATAGGAAGCCGGGGGCTCACAGATACGCAGTATTTT. This sequence joins TRBV5-1 and TRBJ2-3; perhaps D is TRBD1 or TRBD2 (6 bases each). V gave up 1 base and J gave up 2 bases, with 17 bases separating them. This CDR3 has 17 residues. Germline-derived CDR1 and CDR2 are SGHRS and YFSETQ.

The chain joins TRBV7-9 to TRBJ2-7, with 11 bases that match TRBD1. The J segment lost 3 bases and the V segment lost 4 bases, leaving 8 bases of the junction unmatched. Per germline, CDR1 SEHNR and CDR2 FQNEAQ (reference sequence). There are 16 residues in the CDR3. For the CDR3, the DNA is TGTGCCAGCAGCTACACCGGGACAGGGGGTTTCTACGAGCAGTACTTC. Amino acids: CASSYTGTGGFYEQYF.

This clonotype was seen a few times. V gene TRBV12-3 or TRBV12-4 combines with J gene TRBJ1-4; D may be TRBD1 (5 bases). Trimming shortened V by 3 bases and J by 4 bases, and 9 bases separated the two germline ends. The CDR3 has 14 amino acids. CDR3 loop: CASSLGVHNEKLFF. The DNA of the CDR3 is TGTGCCAGCAGTTTGGGGGTTCATAATGAAAAACTGTTTTTT.

V usage is TRBV12-3 or TRBV12-4 and J usage is TRBJ2-5; 7 bases map to TRBD2. V lost 6 bases to trimming and J lost 4 bases; unmatched junction nucleotides: 8. The CDR3 extends over 14 amino acids. The CDR3 sequence is CASRGRELAETQYF. The CDR3 DNA sequence: TGTGCCAGCAGAGGGCGGGAGCTGGCAGAGACCCAGTACTTC.

V is TRBV5-1 and J is TRBJ2-1, with D perhaps matching TRBD2 (5 bases). The ends were cut back, 4 bases at V and 8 bases at J, with 16 bases in the middle. This CDR3 comprises 14 residues. Germline V gene data show CDR1 as SGHRS and CDR2 as YFSETQ. CDR3 sequence (DNA): TGCGCCAGCAGCGTGGAGACTACTCTGGATGAGCAGTTCTTC. Its protein is CASSVETTLDEQFF.

The chain uses TRBV19 and TRBJ2-2; D is undetermined. V was trimmed by 7 bases and J by 1 base, leaving 4 bases between them. CDR3 length: 12 residues. From germline, CDR1 is LNHDA and CDR2 SQIVND (reference sequence). The CDR3 is CASMGNTGELFF. In DNA form, the CDR3 reads TGTGCCAGTATGGGGAACACCGGGGAGCTGTTTTTT.

This clonotype was picked up many times. V gene TRBV7-2 combines with J gene TRBJ1-4; 9 bases fit TRBD1. Germline loops: CDR1 SGHTA, CDR2 FQGNSA. Trimming took 1 base from V and 8 from J; bases not matched to a gene: 8. The CDR3 loop spans 16 amino acids. Written as DNA, the CDR3 is TGTGCCAGCAGCTTAGTAGCCGGGACAGGGTTGGAAAAACTGTTTTTT. Translation: CASSLVAGTGLEKLFF.

The V gene is TRBV27, the J gene TRBJ2-7, with D tentatively TRBD2 (5 bases). V dropped 3 bases and J dropped 4 bases, with 13 bases sitting between them. The CDR3 spans 14 residues. Germline V CDR1 and CDR2: MNHEY, SMNVEV (reference sequence). CDR3 in amino acids: CASSFASSGYEQYF. In DNA, the CDR3 is TGTGCCAGCAGTTTCGCCTCCTCGGGATACGAGCAGTACTTC.

The chain has TRBV27 and TRBJ2-1; a possible D gene is TRBD2 (5 bases). The CDR3 spans 14 residues. CDR1 and CDR2 from the germline V gene are MNHEY and SMNVEV (reference sequence). V dropped 4 bases and J dropped 9 bases, with 16 bases sitting between them. In DNA, the CDR3 is TGTGCCAGCAGTTCACGGGGAGAGGCTTCTGAGCAGTTCTTC. Amino acid sequence: CASSSRGEASEQFF.

The rearrangement uses TRBV3-1 and TRBJ2-5; 8 bases map to TRBD1. Germline V gene data show CDR1 as LGHDT and CDR2 as YNNKEL (reference sequence). V lost 4 bases, J lost 4 bases, and 11 bases stayed unmatched. The CDR3 is 16 amino acids. The chain's CDR3 is CASSPQGQVGIETQYF. The CDR3 nucleotides are TGTGCCAGCAGCCCCCAGGGACAGGTCGGGATAGAGACCCAGTACTTC.

This clonotype was seen a handful of times. CDR3 coding DNA: TGTGCCAGCAGCCCGTCTGGACTAGCGGGAGGAGGCTCCTACAATGAGCAGTTCTTC. This codes for CASSPSGLAGGGSYNEQFF. The chain recombines TRBV7-2 with TRBJ2-1, with 14 positions matching TRBD2. V gave up 5 bases and J gave up 0 bases; unmatched junction bases: 9. Germline lookup yields CDR1 SGHTA and CDR2 FQGNSA. The CDR3 length is 19 residues.